The 14 T cell receptor beta chains below all came from one sample that was sequenced in a study of tumor and adjacent non-tumor tissue in lung cancer. RNA was extracted from bulk tissue without any cell sorting. Distant lung tissue was collected more than 3 cm away from the tumor edge. A modified ARM-PCR protocol with three rounds of nested PCR amplified TCRbeta. TCRdb analysed the multiplex PCR reads with MiXCR anew, one entry per CDR3 protein. The sample records approximately 66,000 distinct CDR3 sequences, about 61% being singletons. Sequencing input: distant non-tumor lung tissue. These receptors were taken from a man between 65 and 85 years old with non-small cell lung cancer.

The chain couples TRBV10-2 to TRBJ1-3; maybe TRBD1 (6 bases). Trimming left V 7 bases short and J 0 bases short, with 16 bases between. The germline V gene has CDR1 WSHSY and CDR2 SAAADI. CDR3 length: 16 amino acids. In nucleotides, the CDR3 is TGCGCCAGCATTTTAGGGACACCCAGCTCTGGAAACACCATATATTTT. As protein: CASILGTPSSGNTIYF.

As concerns this clonotype: One end of the junction fails to match germline, which may point to a read error. This rearrangement joins TRBV6-1 to TRBJ2-1, with D perhaps matching TRBD1 (6 bases). This CDR3 has 15 residues. Germline CDR1 and CDR2: MNHNS and SASEGT. The CDR3 loop is CASRAGTSVGIEQFF. As DNA, the CDR3 is TGTGCTAGCAGAGCCGGGACATCAGTGGGGATTGAGCAGTTCTTC.

This clonotype is medium-sized in the sample. The chain is built from TRBV11-2 and TRBJ1-5, with 11 positions matching TRBD1. V lost 5 bases, J lost 7 bases, and 4 bases stayed unmatched. Germline values: CDR1 SGHAT, CDR2 FQNNGV. This CDR3 region has 14 residues. The CDR3 nucleotides read TGTGCCAGCAGCCGGACAGGGGGCGGGCAGCCCCAGCATTTT. The encoded protein is CASSRTGGGQPQHF.

Points on this clonotype: This CDR3 is missing its conserved last phenylalanine or tryptophan, likely due to a read error. The chain combines TRBV11-2 with TRBJ2-2, with 7 bases aligning to TRBD1. Germline V CDR1 and CDR2: SGHAT, FQNNGV. V was clipped by 5 bases and J by 5 bases; unmatched bases: 2. The CDR3 sequence is 13 residues long. The CDR3 nucleotides read TGTGCCAGCAGCCCACAGGGGACCGGGGAGCTGTTTAAT. Its protein is CASSPQGTGELFN.

Details on this clonotype: One end of the junction varies from germline; a read error may be responsible. The J gene is TRBJ2-1, the V gene TRBV29-1, with D unresolved. Germline lookup yields CDR1 SQVTM and CDR2 ANQGSEA. This CDR3 region has 12 residues. The CDR3 region has the DNA TGCAACGTTGTGCCTTCCTACAATGAGCAGTTCTTC. Protein: CNVVPSYNEQFF.

This clonotype has at least ten counts. This rearrangement joins TRBV28 to TRBJ1-1; the match to TRBD1 covers 10 bases. The V and J ends lost 8 bases and 4 bases, in that order; junction bases with no gene match: 4. The CDR3 consists of 13 residues. The V gene's germline CDR1 is MDHEN and CDR2 SYDVKM. Written as DNA, the CDR3 is TGTGCCAGCTGGAGGACAGGGGGCACTGAAGCTTTCTTT. This sequence encodes CASWRTGGTEAFF.

This clonotype was seen ten or more times. The gene calls are TRBV5-1 and TRBJ2-3; D gene unclear. Germline V gene lookup returns CDR1 SGHRS and CDR2 YFSETQ. The CDR3 sequence is 14 residues long. V gave up 0 bases and J gave up 4 bases, with 9 bases separating them. Here the CDR3 DNA reads TGCGCCAGCAGCTTGGCGCGGCAGGCAGATACGCAGTATTTT. Residues: CASSLARQADTQYF.

As for this clonotype: The conserved final phenylalanine or tryptophan is absent from the CDR3, which likely points to a read error. The chain employs TRBV7-9 and TRBJ2-5; 14 bases map to TRBD2. CDR1 is SEHNR, CDR2 FQNEAQ, per germline (reference sequence). The CDR3 is 18 amino acids. V lost 3 bases and J lost 1; bases outside the gene matches: 7. CDR3 sequence (DNA): TGTGCCAGCAGCTTGGGACTAGCGGGAGTGAGCGTCCAAGAGACCCAGTACTTA. It yields the protein CASSLGLAGVSVQETQYL.

This sequence joins TRBV29-1 and TRBJ2-7, with TRBD2 matching over 8 bases. Per germline, CDR1 SQVTM and CDR2 ANQGSEA. V lost 7 bases, J lost 7 bases, and 18 bases stayed unmatched. This CDR3 has 15 amino acids. The CDR3 loop is CSAARQTSERGEQYF. In DNA, the CDR3 is TGCAGCGCTGCCCGCCAGACTAGCGAGAGGGGAGAGCAGTACTTC.

This chain uses TRBV11-2 with TRBJ2-7; TRBD1 is a possible D gene (6 bases). Trimming left V 4 bases short and J 3 bases short, with 13 bases between. CDR3 size: 14 residues. Germline assignment: CDR1 SGHAT and CDR2 FQNNGV. CDR3 bases: TGTGCCAGCAGCTCTACGACAGGCGGCTACGAGCAGTACTTC. Translated: CASSSTTGGYEQYF.

Remarks on this clonotype: A single base separates this from a much larger clone, so it may be a read error. This chain joins TRBV20-1 and TRBJ2-1; D ambiguous. In germline, CDR1 is DFQATT, CDR2 SNEGSKA (reference sequence). The CDR3 spans 11 residues. With 3 bases removed from V and 10 bases from J, the gap between germline ends came to 10 bases. In DNA, the CDR3 is TGCAGTGCTAGGTCGGTTGAGGAGCAGTTCTTC. Its translation is CSARSVEEQFF.

As for this clonotype: A much larger clonotype is one base distant, so this may be a read error. In this CDR3 the conserved last residue, phenylalanine or tryptophan, is missing, so a read error is likely. V usage is TRBV10-3 and J usage is TRBJ2-2, with D uncertain. Between the trimmed V and J ends, which lost 6 bases and 4 bases, there was a span of 12 bases. Germline values: CDR1 ENHRY, CDR2 SYGVKD. The CDR3 consists of 14 residues. CDR3 nucleotide sequence: TGTGCCATCAGCCCGTCGGACGTCACCGGGGAGCTGTTTTGT. Its protein is CAISPSDVTGELFC.

Note on this clonotype: No conserved phenylalanine or tryptophan is present at the end of the CDR3, so a read error is the likely explanation. The rearrangement uses TRBV6-2 or TRBV6-3 and TRBJ1-2, with a possible D match to TRBD1 (5 bases). The CDR3 has 14 residues. The germline CDR1 and CDR2 sequences are MNHEY and SVGEGT. The ends were cut back, 7 bases at V and 1 base at J, with 13 bases in the middle. The CDR3 protein is CASNHKGINYGYTI. CDR3 nucleotide sequence: TGTGCCAGCAATCACAAGGGGATTAACTATGGCTACACCATC.

The V and J genes are TRBV28 and TRBJ2-7; 7 positions agree with TRBD1. Looked up from germline, CDR1 is MDHEN and CDR2 is SYDVKM. The length of the CDR3 is 15 residues. Losses at the gene ends were 5 bases for V and 2 bases for J; bases not matched to a gene: 9. The CDR3 DNA is TGTGCCAGCAGTCCAGTGACAGGGTGCCCCTACGAGCAGTACTTC. This translates into CASSPVTGCPYEQYF.